This TCR beta chain was observed in a study of shared clonotypes between healthy human individuals. V shed 2 bases, J shed 4 bases, and the junction held 13 bases outside the gene matches. Germline assignment: CDR1 MNHEY and CDR2 SMNVEV (reference sequence). The CDR3 covers 18 residues. This clone was recorded a few times. Antigen unknown. Donors included only healthy HIV-negative adults lacking recent acute infections or vaccinations. Regarding the study as a whole: Few donors restricted represented genetic and exposure-history diversity. Naive subsets usually exceeded memory subsets in estimated richness. Clonotypes not shared had lower generation probabilities than those common to all four donors.

Assay: immunoSEQ multiplex PCR; the TCRdb copy retains only in-frame clones and omits some. Seen here are about 1.1 million clones, around three quarters observed once, and the top ten hold more than 0.85%. Sequenced: memory CD4+ T cells from PBMCs. Subset described: CD45RA-negative fraction. The source is a man between 18 and 35 years old in good health. Some clones in this sample may be carry-over from other donors' samples. The J gene is TRBJ2-1, the V gene TRBV27; the match to TRBD2 covers 8 bases. DNA of the CDR3: TGTGCCAGCAGTTTACTAGTTCATTCGGGACTAGAGTACAATGAGCAGTTCTTC. The encoded protein is CASSLLVHSGLEYNEQFF.